Below are 11 T cell receptor beta chains sequenced from a single sample in a study of cytomegalovirus exposure and HLA in healthy donors. The data were produced by immunoSEQ multiplex PCR, yet TCRdb's version contains in-frame clones alone and is incomplete. The sample records fewer than 95,000 clones, roughly 92% being singletons. Sequencing was carried out using PBMCs. Every receptor here comes from a woman under 30 in good health and CMV-seronegative.

The chain joins TRBV6-4 to TRBJ1-2, with unresolved D. Germline CDR1 reads MRHNA; CDR2 reads SNTAGT. This CDR3 is 13 amino acids long. V lost 2 bases and J 7 bases, leaving 11 bases between the germline ends. The CDR3: CASSDRFGSGYTF. CDR3 nucleotide sequence: TGTGCCAGCAGTGACCGATTCGGGTCTGGCTACACCTTC.

The chain combines TRBV7-8 with TRBJ2-7, with TRBD1 identical over 7 bases. There are 11 residues in the CDR3. CDR1 is SGHVS and CDR2 is FQNEAQ in the germline V gene. V shed 4 bases and J 7 bases; nucleotides not matched to a gene: 1. CDR3 protein: CASSYRGEQYF. The CDR3 DNA reads as TGTGCCAGCAGCTACAGGGGAGAGCAGTACTTC.

This chain connects TRBV11-2 to TRBJ2-7; the D gene is possibly TRBD2 (5 bases). Trimming pared 1 base from V and 3 bases from J, leaving 10 bases between. CDR3 length equals 14 residues. CDR1 and CDR2 from the germline V gene are SGHAT and FQNNGV. CDR3 bases: TGTGCCAGCAGCTTAGCGGGGAATAACTACGAGCAGTACTTC. This translates into CASSLAGNNYEQYF.

This sequence joins TRBV9 and TRBJ2-1; TRBD1 is a possible D gene (5 bases). V was pared by 3 bases and J by 7 bases, with 17 bases between. The CDR3 contains 15 residues. Germline lookup yields CDR1 SGDLS and CDR2 YYNGEE. Here the CDR3 DNA reads TGTGCCAGCAGCGCTCAACAGGTCATGGTGAATGAGCAGTTCTTC. Its translation: CASSAQQVMVNEQFF.

This clone has a handful of counts. The chain has TRBV30 and TRBJ2-5; TRBD2 might be the D (5 bases). This CDR3 contains 12 residues. Germline loops: CDR1 GTSNPN, CDR2 SVGIG (reference sequence). Trimming stripped 1 base from V and 7 bases from J, with 10 bases between. The CDR3 sequence is CAWSEIAGTQYF. In DNA form, the CDR3 reads TGTGCCTGGAGTGAAATTGCGGGGACCCAGTACTTC.

The chain combines TRBV7-2 with TRBJ2-2; 14 positions match TRBD2. This CDR3 comprises 17 residues. Germline CDR1 reads SGHTA; CDR2 reads FQGNSA. Trimming removed 4 bases from V and 0 bases from J; junction bases left unmatched: 1. Written as DNA, the CDR3 is TGTGCCAGCAGCTCGGGACTAGCGGGGGCGAACACCGGGGAGCTGTTTTTT. Translating gives CASSSGLAGANTGELFF.

The rearrangement joins TRBV5-1 to TRBJ2-2, with D perhaps TRBD2 (5 bases). Trimming pared 0 bases from V and 3 bases from J, leaving 6 bases between. Per germline, CDR1 SGHRS and CDR2 YFSETQ. This CDR3 is built from 14 residues. The CDR3 bases are TGCGCCAGCAGCTTGGGGACTCACACCGGGGAGCTGTTTTTT. Its protein product is CASSLGTHTGELFF.

V is TRBV7-9 and J is TRBJ2-2; 9 positions agree with TRBD1. CDR3 length: 14 residues. Germline V lookup: CDR1 SEHNR, CDR2 FQNEAQ (reference sequence). The V segment lost 8 bases and the J segment 5 bases; nucleotides outside the gene matches: 6. The CDR3 reads CASGGQGRTGELFF. CDR3 coding DNA: TGTGCCAGCGGAGGACAGGGGCGGACCGGGGAGCTGTTTTTT.

The chain has TRBV5-4 and TRBJ2-4, with 9 bases fitting TRBD1. V dropped 0 bases and J dropped 3; count of bases not matched to a gene: 10. Germline-derived CDR1 and CDR2 are SGHNT and YYREEE (reference sequence). The CDR3 runs 18 residues. The DNA of the CDR3 is TGTGCCAGCAGCTTGGGGGACAGGGCCCGGGGTGGCAAAAACATTCAGTACTTC. This translates into CASSLGDRARGGKNIQYF.

The J gene is TRBJ2-2, the V gene TRBV19; D is perhaps TRBD1 (5 bases). The germline V and J ends were trimmed by 5 bases and 2 bases, with 9 bases remaining between them. From germline, CDR1 is LNHDA and CDR2 SQIVND (reference sequence). This CDR3 is 14 amino acids long. The CDR3 sequence: CASSLGRNTGELFF. In DNA form, the CDR3 reads TGTGCCAGTAGTTTGGGGCGAAACACCGGGGAGCTGTTTTTT.

The rearrangement uses TRBV19 and TRBJ2-2; 8 bases map to TRBD1. CDR3 size: 15 residues. V was clipped by 6 bases and J by 4 bases; unmatched bases: 7. CDR1 is LNHDA, CDR2 SQIVND, per germline (reference sequence). DNA for the CDR3: TGTGCCAGTAGGGCCGGACAGGGAGGCACCGGGGAGCTGTTTTTT. This translates into CASRAGQGGTGELFF. The full variable domain, rest sourced from reference TRBV19 and TRBJ2-2, is DGGITQSPKYLFRKEGQNVTLSCEQNLNHDAMYWYRQDPGQGLRLIYYSQIVNDFQKGDIAEGYSVSREKKESFPLTVTSAQKNPTAFYLCASRAGQGGTGELFFGEGSRLTVL.